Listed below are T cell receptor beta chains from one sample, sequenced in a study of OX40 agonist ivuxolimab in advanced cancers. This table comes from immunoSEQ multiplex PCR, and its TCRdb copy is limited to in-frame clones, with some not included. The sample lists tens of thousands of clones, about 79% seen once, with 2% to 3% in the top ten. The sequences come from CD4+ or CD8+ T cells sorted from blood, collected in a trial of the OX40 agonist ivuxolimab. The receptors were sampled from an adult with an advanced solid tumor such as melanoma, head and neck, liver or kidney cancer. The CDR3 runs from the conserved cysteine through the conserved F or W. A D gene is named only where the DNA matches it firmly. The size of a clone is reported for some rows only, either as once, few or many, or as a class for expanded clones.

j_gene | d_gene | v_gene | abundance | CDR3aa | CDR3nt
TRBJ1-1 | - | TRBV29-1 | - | CSAKSGKDKAFF | TGCAGCGCAAAATCAGGGAAAGATAAAGCTTTCTTT
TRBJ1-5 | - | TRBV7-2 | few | CASSLVWGNQPQHF | TGTGCCAGCAGCTTAGTCTGGGGCAATCAGCCCCAGCATTTT
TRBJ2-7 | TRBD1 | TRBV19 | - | CASTGQGVPYEQYF | TGTGCCAGTACGGGACAGGGGGTCCCCTACGAGCAGTACTTC
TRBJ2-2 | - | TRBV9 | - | CASSATGTQNTGELFF | TGTGCCAGCAGCGCGACCGGGACTCAGAACACCGGGGAGCTGTTTTTT
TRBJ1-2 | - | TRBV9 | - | CASSGDTLNYGYTF | TGTGCCAGCAGCGGGGACACCCTCAACTATGGCTACACCTTC
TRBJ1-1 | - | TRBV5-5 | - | CASSLAPLMSAEAFF | TGTGCCAGCAGCTTGGCCCCCCTTATGAGCGCTGAAGCTTTCTTT
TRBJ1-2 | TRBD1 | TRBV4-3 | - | CASSQNPTGGGDGYTF | TGCGCCAGCAGCCAAAATCCGACAGGGGGCGGGGATGGCTACACCTTC
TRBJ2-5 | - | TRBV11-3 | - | CASSRSEAETQYF | TGTGCCAGCAGCAGAAGTGAGGCGGAGACCCAGTACTTC
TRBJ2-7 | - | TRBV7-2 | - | CASSFRSYEQYF | TGTGCCAGCAGCTTCCGGAGCTACGAGCAGTACTTC
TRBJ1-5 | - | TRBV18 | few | CASSPGINQPQHF | TGTGCCAGCTCACCGGGGATTAATCAGCCCCAGCATTTT
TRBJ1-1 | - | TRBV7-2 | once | CASSFRDTEAFF | TGTGCCAGCAGCTTCAGGGACACTGAAGCTTTCTTT
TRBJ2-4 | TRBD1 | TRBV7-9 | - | CASSPLQTGGSNIQYF | TGTGCCAGCAGCCCGCTCCAGACAGGGGGGTCAAACATTCAGTACTTC
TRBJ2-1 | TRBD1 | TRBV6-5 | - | CASSWTGGDEQFF | TGTGCCAGCAGTTGGACAGGGGGGGATGAGCAGTTCTTC
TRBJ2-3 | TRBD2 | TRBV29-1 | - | CSVVALAGTTDTQYF | TGCAGCGTTGTTGCATTAGCGGGAACCACAGATACGCAGTATTTT
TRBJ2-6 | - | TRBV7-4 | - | CASSENYSSQSRANVLTF | TGTGCCAGCAGCGAAAATTACAGCTCACAAAGTCGGGCCAACGTCCTGACTTTC
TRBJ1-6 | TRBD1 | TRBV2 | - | CASSDPGQPTYNSPLHF | TGTGCCAGCAGTGACCCGGGACAGCCAACCTATAATTCACCCCTCCACTTT
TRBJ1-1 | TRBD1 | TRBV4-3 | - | CASSQDRAGTAVAFF | TGCGCCAGCAGCCAAGATAGGGCCGGGACAGCCGTGGCTTTCTTT
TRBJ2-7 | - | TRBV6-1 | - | CASRANREPYYEQYF | TGTGCCAGCAGAGCAAACAGGGAACCCTACTACGAGCAGTACTTC
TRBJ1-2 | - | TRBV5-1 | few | CASSSGLWDGDGYTF | TGCGCCAGCAGCTCTGGACTCTGGGACGGTGATGGCTACACCTTC
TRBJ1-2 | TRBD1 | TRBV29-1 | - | CSARDRDYGYTF | TGCAGCGCAAGGGACAGGGATTATGGCTACACCTTC
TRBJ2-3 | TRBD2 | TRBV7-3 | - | CASCLSGSYTDTQYF | TGTGCCAGCTGCCTCAGCGGGAGCTACACAGATACGCAGTATTTT
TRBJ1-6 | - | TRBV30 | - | CAWRDSAFSYNSPLHF | TGTGCCTGGAGGGACAGCGCTTTCTCCTATAATTCACCCCTCCACTTT
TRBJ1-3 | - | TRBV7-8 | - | CASTSYTLGISGNTIYF | TGTGCCAGCACCTCCTACACCCTGGGGATCTCTGGAAACACCATATATTTT
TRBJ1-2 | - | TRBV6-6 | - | CASSTPGAHYGYTF | TGTGCCAGCAGTACCCCCGGGGCTCACTATGGCTACACCTTC
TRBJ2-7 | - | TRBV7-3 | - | CASSLKGLGEQYF | TGTGCCAGCAGCTTAAAAGGGCTGGGTGAGCAGTACTTC
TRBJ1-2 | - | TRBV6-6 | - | CASSYSPIPNYGYTF | TGTGCCAGCAGTTACTCACCGATCCCTAACTATGGCTACACCTTC
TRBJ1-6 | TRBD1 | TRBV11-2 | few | CASKRGQGGSPLHF | TGTGCCTCTAAGCGGGGACAGGGCGGATCACCCCTCCACTTT
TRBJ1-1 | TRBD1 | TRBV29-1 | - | CSVVGQGNTEAFF | TGCAGCGTTGTGGGACAGGGGAACACTGAAGCTTTCTTT
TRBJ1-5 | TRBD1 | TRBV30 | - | CAWSVTGGQPQHF | TGTGCCTGGAGTGTTACAGGGGGGCAGCCCCAGCATTTT
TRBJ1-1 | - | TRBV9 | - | CASSVTGKNTEAFF | TGTGCCAGCAGCGTAACAGGGAAAAACACTGAAGCTTTCTTT
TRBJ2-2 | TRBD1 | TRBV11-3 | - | CASSGLGQGGTGELFF | TGTGCCAGCAGCGGGCTCGGACAGGGGGGTACCGGGGAGCTGTTTTTT
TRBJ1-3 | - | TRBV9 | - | CASSAGENTIYF | TGTGCCAGCAGCGCCGGAGAAAACACCATATATTTT
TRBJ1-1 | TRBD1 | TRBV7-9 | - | CASSPSGTGSEAFF | TGTGCCAGCAGCCCCTCAGGGACAGGGAGTGAAGCTTTCTTT
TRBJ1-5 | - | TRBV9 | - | CASSVDGVGNQPQHF | TGTGCCAGCAGCGTAGACGGGGTCGGTAATCAGCCCCAGCATTTT
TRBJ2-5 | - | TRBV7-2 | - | CASSLVSGPGSETQYF | TGTGCCAGCAGCTTAGTGTCGGGACCCGGGAGCGAGACCCAGTACTTC
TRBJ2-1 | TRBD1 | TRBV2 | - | CASSRTGSSYNEQFF | TGTGCCAGCAGCCGGACAGGGAGCTCCTACAATGAGCAGTTCTTC
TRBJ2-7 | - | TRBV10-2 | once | CASRPAISSGEQYF | TGCGCCAGCAGGCCGGCGATCTCCAGCGGCGAGCAGTACTTC
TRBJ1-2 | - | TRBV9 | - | CASSVNQGIGYTF | TGTGCCAGCAGCGTAAATCAGGGAATTGGCTACACCTTC
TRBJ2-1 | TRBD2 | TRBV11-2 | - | CASSLDVLAGGPGGNEQFF | TGTGCCAGCAGCTTAGATGTCCTAGCGGGAGGACCAGGTGGAAATGAGCAGTTCTTC
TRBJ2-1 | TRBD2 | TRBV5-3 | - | CARSLVGTRALCEQFF | TGTGCCAGAAGCTTGGTAGGGACTAGGGCTCTCTGTGAGCAGTTCTTC
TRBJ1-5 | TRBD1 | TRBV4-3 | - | CASSQEGTGSQPQHF | TGCGCCAGCAGCCAAGAAGGGACAGGGTCCCAGCCCCAGCATTTT
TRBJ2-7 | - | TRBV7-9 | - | CASSKGDGIYEQYF | TGTGCCAGCAGCAAAGGCGACGGAATCTACGAGCAGTACTTC
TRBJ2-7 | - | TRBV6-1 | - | CASRISETSYEQYF | TGTGCCAGCAGGATTAGCGAAACCTCCTACGAGCAGTACTTC